This is a list of T cell receptor beta chains from one sample in a study of T cell changes during pregnancy in multiple sclerosis. The method was immunoSEQ multiplex PCR; TCRdb's version includes in-frame clones alone and lacks a portion of them. The sample shows roughly 40,000 clones, 90% of them seen only once. This specimen was CD4+ T cells from peripheral blood mononuclear cells, taken in the second trimester of pregnancy. These receptors all come from a female donor with multiple sclerosis, enrolled in a pregnancy study. Both conserved end residues are part of each CDR3. The D gene is left open where the match is weak.

V	D	J	DNA	CDR3
TRBV7-9	TRBD1	TRBJ2-1	TGTGCCAGCAGCTTACCGCTCGGGGACAGCTCCTACAATGAGCAGTTCTTC	CASSLPLGDSSYNEQFF
TRBV7-9	TRBD2	TRBJ2-4	TGTGCCAGCAGCCTGGGAGGGGCAAGGGCCAAAAACATTCAGTACTTC	CASSLGGARAKNIQYF
TRBV7-9	.	TRBJ1-2	TGTGCCAGCAGCTTACCCCCCAGGGGCCGAGGCTATGGCTACACCTTC	CASSLPPRGRGYGYTF
TRBV9	TRBD2	TRBJ2-1	TGTGCCAGCAGCGTAGCCCCTAGCGGAGGAGGCAATGAGCAGTTCTTC	CASSVAPSGGGNEQFF
TRBV6-6	.	TRBJ2-7	TGTGCCAGCAGAAAAGGCAAGGACTCGTCCTACGAGCAGTACTTC	CASRKGKDSSYEQYF
TRBV11-3	TRBD2	TRBJ2-1	TGTGCCAGCAGCTTAGATCAAGGGGGGACTAGCGGTTACAATGAGCAGTTCTTC	CASSLDQGGTSGYNEQFF
TRBV30	TRBD1	TRBJ1-5	TGTGCCTGGGACTATCCAGGGGGCGTGGATCAGCCCCAGCATTTT	CAWDYPGGVDQPQHF
TRBV27	.	TRBJ1-5	TGTGCCAGCAGTTGGCAGGTCAATCAGCCCCAGCATTTT	CASSWQVNQPQHF
TRBV2	TRBD1	TRBJ1-3	TGTGCCAGCAGCGGACAGGGGGCAAACTCTGGAAACACCATATATTTT	CASSGQGANSGNTIYF
TRBV7-3	TRBD1	TRBJ2-4	TGTGCCAGCAGCCCCGGACAGGGGGCGCGTGGAAACATTCAGTACTTC	CASSPGQGARGNIQYF
TRBV7-2	.	TRBJ2-1	TGTGCCAGCAGCGCAGGGCCGCCGAGCTCCTACAATGAGCAGTTCTTC	CASSAGPPSSYNEQFF
TRBV2	.	TRBJ2-1	TGTGCCAGCAGGCCCCAGGGGAATGAGCAGTTCTTC	CASRPQGNEQFF
TRBV6-5	.	TRBJ1-2	TGTGCCAGCAGCCGGCGGTCGGGTTGGGTGTCGGGCTACACCTTC	CASSRRSGWVSGYTF
TRBV5-1	.	TRBJ1-4	TGCGCCAGCAGCTTGGCGCAGGGAGGTGAAAAACTGTTTTTT	CASSLAQGGEKLFF
TRBV5-1	TRBD1	TRBJ1-2	TGCGCCAGCAGCTTGGGGCAGGGGGCATATCAGGGCTACACCTTC	CASSLGQGAYQGYTF
TRBV7-2	TRBD1	TRBJ2-7	TGTGCCAGCAGCGCAAGAGGGGGCCTAGGACAGGGCCGATCCTACGAGCAGTACTTC	CASSARGGLGQGRSYEQYF
TRBV30	TRBD2	TRBJ2-1	TGTGCCTGGAGTGTACATTGGGGACTAGCGGATTACAATGAGCAGTTCTTC	CAWSVHWGLADYNEQFF
TRBV7-9	TRBD1	TRBJ1-4	TGTGCCAGCAGCCCACAGGGGGCGTCTAATGAAAAACTGTTTTTT	CASSPQGASNEKLFF